The 14 T cell receptor beta chains given below trace back to one sample, sequenced in a study of shared clonotypes between healthy human individuals. Clones were sequenced by immunoSEQ multiplex PCR, and TCRdb holds only the in-frame ones, with some missing. Among 450,000 to 500,000 clones listed, around 78% were seen once. The sequenced sample was PBMCs. Source of these receptors: a woman aged 40 to 55 in good health. Some clones in this sample may be carry-over from other donors' samples.

The chain is built from TRBV7-2 and TRBJ2-1; D not certain. V gave up 5 bases and J gave up 1 base, with 9 bases separating them. This CDR3 spans 14 amino acids. CDR1 is SGHTA, CDR2 FQGNSA, per germline. The CDR3 spells CASSAPWSYNEQFF. CDR3 nucleotides: TGTGCCAGCAGCGCTCCCTGGTCCTACAATGAGCAGTTCTTC.

The genes are TRBV4-3 and TRBJ2-7; the D gene is possibly TRBD2 (5 bases). The ends were cut back, 1 base at V and 3 bases at J, with 22 bases in the middle. Germline CDR1 is LGHNA and CDR2 is YSLEER. The CDR3 spans 18 residues. The chain's CDR3 is CASSQGVITSWSFYEQYF. The CDR3 region has the DNA TGCGCCAGCAGCCAAGGCGTTATAACTAGTTGGAGCTTCTACGAGCAGTACTTC.

Here the CDR3 reads CASSPSHVRGYEQYF. In DNA, the CDR3 is TGTGCCAGCAGCCCATCGCATGTTAGGGGCTACGAGCAGTACTTC. The chain combines TRBV5-5 with TRBJ2-7, with D maybe TRBD1 (5 bases). The germline gives CDR1 SGHKS, CDR2 YYEKEE (reference sequence). The V end lost 4 bases, the J end lost 3 bases, and 17 bases lay between the germline ends. The CDR3 is made up of 15 amino acids.

This clone appeared a few times. Additional DNA sequences in this sample encode the identical CDR3. The chain employs TRBV28 and TRBJ1-5; D is undetermined. CDR3 size: 13 residues. CDR1 MDHEN and CDR2 SYDVKM come from the germline V gene. Trimming removed 3 bases from V and 5 bases from J, with 8 bases in between. The CDR3 sequence: CASSFEPDQPQHF. CDR3 coding DNA: TGTGCCAGCAGTTTTGAGCCAGATCAGCCCCAGCATTTT.

This chain joins TRBV10-2 and TRBJ2-3, with 7 positions matching TRBD2. Germline assignment: CDR1 WSHSY and CDR2 SAAADI. J gave up 0 bases and V 6 bases, and 6 bases lay outside the gene matches. This CDR3 region has 15 residues. The CDR3 DNA reads TGCGCCAGCAGGGGCCCAGCGGGGAGCACAGATACGCAGTATTTT. Its translation is CASRGPAGSTDTQYF.

The rearrangement links TRBV30 to TRBJ2-2; TRBD1 might be the D (6 bases). The CDR3 runs 12 residues. The germline V and J ends were trimmed by 1 base and 6 bases, with 6 bases remaining between them. In germline, CDR1 is GTSNPN, CDR2 SVGIG (reference sequence). As DNA, the CDR3 is TGTGCCTGGAGTGCAGGGGCCGGGGAGCTGTTTTTT. It translates to CAWSAGAGELFF. The full variable domain, its missing parts supplied by reference TRBV30 and TRBJ2-2, is SQTIHQWPATLVQPVGSPLSLECTVEGTSNPNLYWYRQAAGRGLQLLFYSVGIGQISSEVPQNLSASRPQDRQFILSSKKLLLSDSGFYLCAWSAGAGELFFGEGSRLTVL.

This clone has just a few counts. The rearrangement joins TRBV5-1 to TRBJ2-1; TRBD2 aligns across 10 bases. J gave up 8 bases and V 9 bases, and 14 bases lay outside the gene matches. This CDR3 contains 15 residues. Germline assignment: CDR1 SGHRS and CDR2 YFSETQ. The CDR3 loop is CATQPLAGVSDEQFF. The CDR3 DNA is TGCGCCACCCAACCCCTAGCGGGAGTGTCGGATGAGCAGTTCTTC. Based on the CDR3 plus reference TRBV5-1 and TRBJ2-1, the full variable domain is KAGVTQTPRYLIKTRGQQVTLSCSPISGHRSVSWYQQTPGQGLQFLFEYFSETQRNKGNFPGRFSGRQFSNSRSEMNVSTLELGDSALYLCATQPLAGVSDEQFFGPGTRLTVL.

CDR3 DNA sequence: TGCGCCAGCAGCGTGCGACCTGAACAAGGCACCGGGGAGCTGTTTTTT. Translating it yields CASSVRPEQGTGELFF. The rearrangement uses TRBV5-1 and TRBJ2-2; D remains ambiguous. Germline CDR1 reads SGHRS; CDR2 reads YFSETQ. The CDR3 has 16 residues. Trimming took off 4 bases at V and 4 bases at J, with 17 bases between the two ends.

V usage is TRBV28 and J usage is TRBJ2-7; no definite D call. Germline CDR1 and CDR2: MDHEN and SYDVKM. With 6 bases removed from V and 0 bases from J, the gap between germline ends came to 6 bases. CDR3 length: 12 amino acids. As DNA, the CDR3 is TGTGCCAGCAGCTCGAGCTCCTACGAGCAGTACTTC. This translates into CASSSSSYEQYF.

The CDR3 DNA reads as TGTGCCAGCAGCCCCAACGGAGGGGATCGGGAGACCCAGTACTTC. Encoded protein: CASSPNGGDRETQYF. The chain carries TRBV6-6 and TRBJ2-5, with a tentative D call TRBD2 (6 bases). The CDR3 runs to 15 residues. CDR1 and CDR2 (germline): MNHNY, SVGAGI (reference sequence). V dropped 6 bases and J dropped 5 bases, with 19 bases sitting between them.

The chain joins TRBV27 to TRBJ2-1; TRBD2 agrees at 8 bases. The CDR3 is 14 residues long. Trimming cost V 6 bases and J 7 bases; bases outside gene matches: 8. In germline, CDR1 is MNHEY, CDR2 SMNVEV (reference sequence). The CDR3: CASRDKRERNEQFF. CDR3 nucleotides: TGTGCCAGCAGAGATAAGCGGGAGAGGAATGAGCAGTTCTTC.

The rearrangement links TRBV28 to TRBJ2-3; D unresolved. The CDR3 totals 16 residues. The germline CDR1 and CDR2 sequences are MDHEN and SYDVKM. V was clipped by 1 base and J by 0 bases, with 11 bases between them. The CDR3 nucleotides are TGTGCCAGCAGTTTATTCGCGCGGAGTAGCACAGATACGCAGTATTTT. It encodes CASSLFARSSTDTQYF. The whole variable domain, remainder taken from reference TRBV28 and TRBJ2-3, is DVKVTQSSRYLVKRTGEKVFLECVQDMDHENMFWYRQDPGLGLRLIYFSYDVKMKEKGDIPEGYSVSREKKERFSLILESASTNQTSMYLCASSLFARSSTDTQYFGPGTRLTVL.

The chain employs TRBV4-1 and TRBJ1-5; D is possibly TRBD1 (5 bases). V was trimmed by 3 bases and J by 0 bases, leaving 9 bases between them. The CDR3 is 15 amino acids. The germline gives CDR1 MGHRA, CDR2 YSYEKL. The CDR3 DNA is TGCGCCAGCAGCCAGGGGGACGGTAGCAATCAGCCCCAGCATTTT. Protein product: CASSQGDGSNQPQHF.

The rearrangement links TRBV6-5 to TRBJ1-5; TRBD1 matches at 9 bases. This CDR3 comprises 16 residues. Germline V CDR1 and CDR2: MNHEY, SVGAGI. V lost 1 base, J lost 0 bases, and 1 base stayed unmatched. DNA for the CDR3: TGTGCCAGCAGTTACTGGACAGGGGATAGCAATCAGCCCCAGCATTTT. This encodes CASSYWTGDSNQPQHF.